This passage covers 2 T cell receptor beta chains from one sample sequenced in a study of tumor-infiltrating lymphocytes in primary liver carcinoma. Constant-region priming of 500 ng total RNA yielded TCR beta cDNA. Investigators got TCR beta libraries out of three nested multiplex PCR rounds, done with slightly modified ARM-PCR. A C-beta reverse primer and TRBV1-TRBV30 forward primers served in each of the first two PCR rounds, at 10 cycles apiece. From the multiplex PCR reads, TCRdb called clonotypes with MiXCR, one entry per CDR3 protein. The sample lists 150,000 to 200,000 distinct CDR3 sequences, about 60% seen once, with less than 75% in the top ten. The authors took blood RNA from unsorted whole blood and also extracted germline DNA. Sequenced material: peripheral blood. The receptors shown here come from a man aged 40-55 years with primary liver carcinoma and hepatitis B virus infection.

The chain has TRBV28 and TRBJ2-7; D might be TRBD1 (6 bases). CDR3 length equals 16 residues. Trimming took off 10 bases at V and 3 bases at J, with 25 bases between the two ends. Germline-derived CDR1 and CDR2 are MDHEN and SYDVKM. Here the CDR3 reads CATMKPRDMGNYEQYF. CDR3 DNA: TGTGCCACTATGAAGCCCCGGGACATGGGAAACTACGAGCAGTACTTC.

Concerning this clonotype: A read error may explain this, as a much larger clone is one base away. Here the CDR3 omits its conserved ending phenylalanine or tryptophan, so a read error is the likely source. V gene TRBV11-2 combines with J gene TRBJ1-2, with a weak D call TRBD1 (6 bases). Germline CDR1 and CDR2: SGHAT and FQNNGV. CDR3 length: 15 residues. Deletions cut 1 base from V and 9 bases from J, with 18 bases between. CDR3 sequence reads: CASSLVDRSYERYTY. The DNA of the CDR3 is TGTGCCAGCAGCTTAGTAGACAGGTCCTATGAACGCTACACCTAC.